What follows are 25 T cell receptor beta chains derived from one specimen sequenced in a study of Graves' ophthalmopathy and Graves' hyperthyroidism. RNA transcripts served as template for amplifying TCR beta CDR3 sequences. Following a first-round RT-PCR that used HTBI primers, a second-round multiplex PCR was carried out. TCRdb reanalysed the multiplex PCR reads using MiXCR and keeps one entry per CDR3 protein. The table has under 250,000 distinct CDR3 sequences, about 22% seen once. Sequencing input: peripheral blood. The receptors were sampled from a woman aged 45 to 65 with Graves' ophthalmopathy.

This clonotype was found many times. The chain is built from TRBV29-1 and TRBJ1-2; no clear D. The V end was cut by 7 bases, the J end by 7 bases, with 19 bases between. CDR1 is SQVTM, CDR2 ANQGSEA, per germline. The CDR3 has 13 amino acids. The CDR3 loop is CSAILPGTGGYTF. The CDR3 nucleotides read TGCAGCGCAATATTACCAGGAACGGGTGGCTACACCTTC.

This clonotype was found many times. The chain links TRBV28 to TRBJ2-7; 9 nucleotides line up with TRBD2. CDR3 size: 15 residues. Germline V gives CDR1 MDHEN, CDR2 SYDVKM. Trimming took 5 bases from V and 2 from J; bases not matched to a gene: 7. CDR3 DNA sequence: TGTGCCAGCAGTCTGACTAGCGGTTACACCTACGAGCAGTACTTC. It yields the protein CASSLTSGYTYEQYF.

Points on this clonotype: Since a much larger clone is just one base distant, this may be a read error. No conserved phenylalanine or tryptophan is present at the end of the CDR3, so a read error is the likely explanation. V is TRBV30 and J is TRBJ2-7; no definite D call. Germline CDR1 reads GTSNPN; CDR2 reads SVGIG (reference sequence). The ends were cut back, 2 bases at V and 4 bases at J, with 12 bases in the middle. The CDR3 runs to 13 residues. The CDR3 protein is CAWSMAVSYEQYL. The CDR3 DNA follows: TGTGCCTGGAGTATGGCGGTCTCATACGAGCAGTACCTC.

In its sample, this clonotype was seen a few times. The chain is built from TRBV7-2 and TRBJ1-2; 9 positions agree with TRBD1. The germline V gene encodes CDR1 SGHTA and CDR2 FQGNSA. V shed 5 bases, J shed 1 base, and the junction held 2 bases outside the gene matches. The CDR3 covers 14 residues. The CDR3, as DNA: TGTGCCAGCAGCCGGGACAGGGTTAACTATGGCTACACCTTC. Residues: CASSRDRVNYGYTF.

This clonotype was detected ten times or more. The chain employs TRBV2 and TRBJ2-7; TRBD1 agrees at 9 bases. Trimming removed 1 base from V and 6 bases from J; junction bases left unmatched: 7. Per the germline V gene, CDR1 is SNHLY and CDR2 is FYNNEI. This CDR3 is built from 15 residues. The CDR3 here is CASSEEGQGISEQYF. CDR3 DNA sequence: TGTGCCAGCAGTGAAGAGGGACAGGGCATCTCCGAGCAGTACTTC.

The table lists this clonotype with many counts. The V call is TRBV19, the J call TRBJ1-2, with D perhaps matching TRBD1 (5 bases). CDR1 is LNHDA and CDR2 is SQIVND in the germline V gene (reference sequence). This CDR3 contains 12 residues. The V and J ends lost 9 bases and 10 bases respectively, with 18 bases between them. The CDR3 spells CASRFEGRDYTF. The CDR3 nucleotides read TGTGCCAGCCGTTTCGAAGGCAGGGACTACACCTTC.

The gene calls are TRBV6-2 or TRBV6-3 and TRBJ2-7, with no clear D. From germline, CDR1 is MNHEY and CDR2 SVGEGT. Trimming pared 2 bases from V and 9 bases from J, leaving 17 bases between. The CDR3 length is 14 residues. DNA of the CDR3: TGTGCCAGCAGTTACGAAGTGTCATCGACCGTGCAGTACTTC. Translation: CASSYEVSSTVQYF.

This clonotype has at least ten counts. V usage is TRBV20-1 and J usage is TRBJ2-7, with TRBD1 matching 8 bases. Per the germline V gene, CDR1 is DFQATT and CDR2 is SNEGSKA (reference sequence). The CDR3 is 15 residues long. The V and J ends lost 0 bases and 3 bases, in that order; junction bases with no gene match: 7. This CDR3 reads CSARDQGAEFYEQYF. Here the CDR3 DNA reads TGCAGTGCTAGAGATCAGGGGGCCGAATTCTACGAGCAGTACTTC.

This clonotype was recorded a few times. This may be a read error: a much more frequent sequence differs by one nucleotide. This rearrangement joins TRBV5-1 to TRBJ1-2, with TRBD1 as a possible D gene (5 bases). The germline gives CDR1 SGHRS, CDR2 YFSETQ. This CDR3 spans 14 amino acids. The V gene lost 1 base and the J gene lost 6 bases, with 13 bases spanning the gap. The CDR3, as DNA: TGCGCCAGCAGCTTGAGCACAGGTGGAAATGGCTACACCTTC. Its protein product is CASSLSTGGNGYTF.

This clonotype appeared many times. The chain couples TRBV29-1 to TRBJ2-7; D uncertain. This CDR3 is built from 13 residues. With 4 bases removed from V and 5 bases from J, the gap between germline ends came to 15 bases. Germline CDR1 reads SQVTM; CDR2 reads ANQGSEA. CDR3 protein: CSVGHGARDEQYF. CDR3 in DNA: TGCAGCGTTGGGCACGGAGCCCGGGACGAGCAGTACTTC.

Many counts were recorded for this clonotype. This sequence joins TRBV12-3 or TRBV12-4 and TRBJ2-2, with TRBD2 identical over 7 bases. V dropped 7 bases and J dropped 5; count of bases not matched to a gene: 7. This CDR3 region has 14 residues. The CDR3 region is CASNQIGGTGELFF. The CDR3 nucleotides read TGTGCCAGCAACCAAATCGGGGGGACCGGGGAGCTGTTTTTT.

V and J are TRBV28 and TRBJ2-2; TRBD2 agrees at 7 bases. CDR1 is MDHEN and CDR2 is SYDVKM in the germline V gene. V was pared by 3 bases and J by 6 bases, with 4 bases of the junction left unmatched. This CDR3 region has 14 residues. The CDR3 sequence is CASSLGGFPGELFF. DNA of the CDR3: TGTGCCAGCAGTTTGGGGGGGTTCCCCGGGGAGCTGTTTTTT.

In this sample, this clonotype turned up many times. The gene calls are TRBV7-8 and TRBJ1-6; 7 positions agree with TRBD1. Germline trimming cut 5 bases from V and 0 bases from J; bases unmatched to any gene: 7. The germline V gene has CDR1 SGHVS and CDR2 FQNEAQ. CDR3 length equals 17 residues. CDR3 bases: TGTGCCAGCAGCCCCCGGACAGGAAGCTCCTATAATTCACCCCTCCACTTT. Translation: CASSPRTGSSYNSPLHF.

The chain employs TRBV2 and TRBJ2-5; 9 bases line up with TRBD2. Germline V gene lookup returns CDR1 SNHLY and CDR2 FYNNEI. J lost 4 bases, V lost 0 bases, and 3 bases had no gene match. The CDR3 runs to 15 residues. CDR3 bases: TGTGCCAGCAGTGAAGCGGGACTAGCTAGAGAGACCCAGTACTTC. Its protein is CASSEAGLARETQYF.

In this sample, this clonotype turned up a few times. This chain uses TRBV5-1 with TRBJ2-7; the match to TRBD1 covers 10 bases. V lost 4 bases to trimming and J lost 6 bases; unmatched junction nucleotides: 7. This CDR3 region has 14 residues. The germline V gene encodes CDR1 SGHRS and CDR2 YFSETQ. CDR3 residues: CASSRWTGGSEQYF. The CDR3 bases are TGCGCCAGCAGCCGCTGGACAGGGGGAAGCGAGCAGTACTTC.

There are many counts of this clonotype. This chain uses TRBV6-5 with TRBJ1-2; the match to TRBD1 covers 7 bases. With 0 bases clipped from V and 6 bases from J, the junction kept 1 base outside the gene matches. Per germline, CDR1 MNHEY and CDR2 SVGAGI. CDR3 length equals 13 residues. CDR3 DNA: TGTGCCAGCAGTTACTCAGGGGGCGATGGCTACACCTTC. Translation: CASSYSGGDGYTF.

V and J are TRBV7-6 and TRBJ2-2, with 9 bases lining up with TRBD1. Germline-derived CDR1 and CDR2 are SGHVS and FNYEAQ. V gave up 5 bases and J gave up 5 bases; unmatched junction bases: 6. The CDR3 is 15 amino acids. This CDR3 reads CASSPGTGWTGELFF. The CDR3 coding sequence is TGTGCCAGCAGCCCAGGGACAGGGTGGACCGGGGAGCTGTTTTTT.

This clonotype showed up just a few times. A single base separates this from a much larger clone, so it may be a read error. The V gene is TRBV6-1, the J gene TRBJ1-5, with D perhaps TRBD1 (5 bases). This CDR3 is 13 amino acids long. V dropped 8 bases and J dropped 7 bases, with 15 bases sitting between them. The germline V gene encodes CDR1 MNHNS and CDR2 SASEGT. The CDR3 loop reads CASSTVRAQPQHF. The CDR3 DNA follows: TGTGCCAGCTCAACGGTCAGGGCACAGCCCCAGCATTTT.

This clonotype was observed a few times. The CDR3 DNA sequence: TGCGCCAGCAGCTTGACTAGCGGGAGTGTTGAGCAGTACTTC. Translating gives CASSLTSGSVEQYF. This chain connects TRBV5-1 to TRBJ2-7, with 11 nucleotides matching TRBD2. V dropped 1 base and J dropped 7; count of bases not matched to a gene: 4. Per germline, CDR1 SGHRS and CDR2 YFSETQ. The CDR3 loop spans 14 amino acids.

This clonotype has just one count. V usage is TRBV11-1 and J usage is TRBJ1-5; tentative D call: TRBD1 (6 bases). The CDR3 has 16 amino acids. CDR1 and CDR2 (germline): SGHAT, FQDESV (reference sequence). V was cut by 1 base and J by 1 base, with 11 bases left in between. The CDR3 spells CASSLEGGMSNQPQHF. CDR3 DNA: TGTGCCAGCAGCTTAGAGGGGGGGATGAGCAATCAGCCCCAGCATTTT.

The rearrangement joins TRBV7-3 to TRBJ2-7; the D is unclear. The CDR3 is 13 amino acids. Germline lookup yields CDR1 SGHTA and CDR2 FQGTGA. V lost 0 bases to trimming and J lost 5 bases, with 8 bases between them. The DNA of the CDR3 is TGTGCCAGCAGCTTAACTTGGGCGGACGAGCAGTACTTC. It translates to CASSLTWADEQYF. The complete variable domain, with remaining parts taken from reference TRBV7-3 and TRBJ2-7, reads GAGVSQTPSNKVTEKGKYVELRCDPISGHTALYWYRQSLGQGPEFLIYFQGTGAADDSGLPNDRFFAVRPEGSVSTLKIQRTERGDSAVYLCASSLTWADEQYFGPGTRLTVT.

This clonotype was observed at least ten times. V gene TRBV6-1 combines with J gene TRBJ1-5; 10 nucleotides line up with TRBD1. This CDR3 is built from 14 residues. The V gene's germline CDR1 is MNHNS and CDR2 SASEGT. V trimming: 7 bases; J trimming: 7 bases; junction bases outside the gene matches: 7. CDR3 sequence (DNA): TGTGCCAGCAACCGGGACAGGGGTACCCAGCCCCAGCATTTT. Protein sequence: CASNRDRGTQPQHF.

The chain is built from TRBV20-1 and TRBJ2-7; D is uncertain. Germline values: CDR1 DFQATT, CDR2 SNEGSKA (reference sequence). Trimming pared 0 bases from V and 3 bases from J, leaving 6 bases between. The CDR3 has 12 residues. The CDR3 loop is CSAREESYEQYF. The CDR3, as DNA: TGCAGTGCTAGAGAAGAGAGCTACGAGCAGTACTTC.

The CDR3: CASSGLPNLQETQYF. CDR3 bases: TGCGCCAGCAGCGGGCTACCAAACCTCCAAGAGACCCAGTACTTC. J is TRBJ2-5 and V is TRBV5-1; no firm D call. The CDR3 has 15 residues. CDR1 SGHRS and CDR2 YFSETQ come from the germline V gene. With 4 bases removed from V and 1 base from J, the gap between germline ends came to 14 bases.

This clonotype was detected many times. The chain is built from TRBV28 and TRBJ1-5, with D possibly being TRBD1 (5 bases). This CDR3 has 14 amino acids. The germline V gene has CDR1 MDHEN and CDR2 SYDVKM. Trimming stripped 10 bases from V and 0 bases from J, with 13 bases between. Written as DNA, the CDR3 is TGTGCCATCGTTCGCAGGGATAGCAATCAGCCCCAGCATTTT. It is translated as CAIVRRDSNQPQHF.